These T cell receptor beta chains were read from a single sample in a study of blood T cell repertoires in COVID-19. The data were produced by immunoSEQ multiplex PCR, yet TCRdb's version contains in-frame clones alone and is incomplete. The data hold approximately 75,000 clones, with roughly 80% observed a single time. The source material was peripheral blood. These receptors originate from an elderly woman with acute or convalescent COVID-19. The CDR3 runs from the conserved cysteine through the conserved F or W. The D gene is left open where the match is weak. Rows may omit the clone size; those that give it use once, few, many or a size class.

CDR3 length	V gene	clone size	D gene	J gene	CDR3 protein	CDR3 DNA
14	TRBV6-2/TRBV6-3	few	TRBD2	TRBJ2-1	CASSTLAGINEQFF	TGTGCCAGCAGTACTCTAGCGGGGATCAATGAGCAGTTCTTC
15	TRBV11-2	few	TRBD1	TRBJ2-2	CASSLSLTGTGELFF	TGTGCCAGCAGCTTATCGTTGACAGGGACCGGGGAGCTGTTTTTT
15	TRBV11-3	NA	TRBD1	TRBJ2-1	CASSLVGTGAFEQFF	TGTGCCAGCAGCTTAGTGGGGACAGGGGCTTTTGAGCAGTTCTTC
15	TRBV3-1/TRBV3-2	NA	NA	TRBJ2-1	CASSQVQGNRNEQFF	TGTGCCAGCAGCCAAGTCCAGGGAAATCGCAATGAGCAGTTCTTC
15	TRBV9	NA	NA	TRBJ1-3	CASSVAPSSGNTIYF	TGTGCCAGCAGCGTAGCTCCCAGCTCTGGAAACACCATATATTTT
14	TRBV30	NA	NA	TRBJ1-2	CAWSHRVTNYGYTF	TGTGCCTGGAGCCACAGGGTAACCAACTATGGCTACACCTTC
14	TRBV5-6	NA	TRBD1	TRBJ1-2	CASRGGQVNYGYTF	TGTGCCAGCAGGGGGGGACAGGTTAACTATGGCTACACCTTC
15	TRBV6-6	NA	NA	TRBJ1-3	CASSPWGVAGNTIYF	TGTGCCAGCAGTCCCTGGGGGGTAGCTGGAAACACCATATATTTT
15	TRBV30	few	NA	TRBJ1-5	CAWSVRGMLNQPQHF	TGTGCCTGGAGTGTAAGGGGTATGCTCAATCAGCCCCAGCATTTT
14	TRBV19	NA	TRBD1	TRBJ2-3	CASSTGQGTDTQYF	TGTGCCAGTAGTACGGGACAGGGTACAGATACGCAGTATTTT
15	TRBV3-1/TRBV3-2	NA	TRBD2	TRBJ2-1	CASAGTSGGYNEQFF	TGTGCCAGCGCCGGGACTAGCGGGGGCTACAATGAGCAGTTCTTC
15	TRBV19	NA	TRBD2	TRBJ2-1	CASSNAASGINEQFF	TGTGCCAGTAGTAACGCTGCTAGCGGGATCAATGAGCAGTTCTTC
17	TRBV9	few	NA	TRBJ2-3	CASSVEGQGLSTDTQYF	TGTGCCAGCAGCGTAGAGGGGCAGGGTCTTAGCACAGATACGCAGTATTTT
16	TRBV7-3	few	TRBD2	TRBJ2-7	CASSLDGAGVPYEQYF	TGTGCCAGCAGCTTAGATGGAGCGGGAGTCCCCTACGAGCAGTACTTC
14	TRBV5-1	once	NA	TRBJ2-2	CATRSGLDTGELFF	TGCGCCACCCGGTCGGGGTTGGACACCGGGGAGCTGTTTTTT
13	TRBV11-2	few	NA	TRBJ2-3	CASSLAGTDTQYF	TGTGCCAGCAGCTTAGCCGGCACAGATACGCAGTATTTT
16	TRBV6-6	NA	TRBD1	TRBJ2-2	CASSLYSGGATGELFF	TGTGCCAGCAGTCTATACTCAGGGGGCGCAACAGGGGAGCTGTTTTTT
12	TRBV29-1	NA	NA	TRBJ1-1	CSVGQARTEAFF	TGCAGCGTTGGACAGGCGCGCACTGAAGCTTTCTTT
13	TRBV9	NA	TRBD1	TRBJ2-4	CASSVGTVGIQYF	TGTGCCAGCAGCGTCGGGACAGTGGGCATTCAGTACTTC
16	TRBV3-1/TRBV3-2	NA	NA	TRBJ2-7	CASSRHFDRKSYEQYF	TGTGCCAGCAGCCGACATTTTGACAGGAAGTCCTACGAGCAGTACTTC
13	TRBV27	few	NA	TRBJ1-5	CASSSAGNQPQHF	TGTGCCAGCAGCTCAGCGGGAAATCAGCCCCAGCATTTT
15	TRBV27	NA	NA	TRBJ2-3	CASSLNGGPTDTQYF	TGTGCCAGCAGTTTAAACGGGGGACCCACAGATACGCAGTATTTT
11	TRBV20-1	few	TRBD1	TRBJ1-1	CSAEQGAGAFF	TGCAGTGCTGAACAGGGGGCAGGTGCTTTCTTT
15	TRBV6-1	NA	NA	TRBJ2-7	CASSEEGGQGYEQYF	TGTGCCAGCAGTGAAGAGGGGGGGCAGGGCTACGAGCAGTACTTC
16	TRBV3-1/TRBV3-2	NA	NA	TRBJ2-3	CASSHSSVPGTDTQYF	TGTGCCAGCAGCCACTCTAGCGTACCAGGGACAGATACGCAGTATTTT